This T cell receptor beta chain stems from a study of blood T cells in healthy people across ages. This clonotype was counted a single time. What it binds is unknown. A read error may account for a junction end that differs from germline. This CDR3 is 21 amino acids long. CDR1 and CDR2 from the germline V gene are MGHRA and YSYEKL. Donors were systemically healthy Caucasian individuals from Russia aged roughly 6 to 100 years. Peripheral blood from each donor was collected in a volume of approximately 9.2 milliliters. Total RNA, at least 6 micrograms per sample, came from PBMCs. Study observations and caveats: CMV status of donors was unknown, possibly confounding expanded clonotype changes.

A J-beta primer mix and a sample-barcoded 5' primer were used in a second PCR of roughly 6 to 11 cycles. TCRdb ran MiXCR on the 5' RACE reads and lists one entry per CDR3 protein. The sample lists about a million distinct CDR3 sequences, around two fifths occurring once. The sequence was obtained from a man between 18 and 29 years old in good health. V usage is TRBV4-1 and J usage is TRBJ2-1; 11 bases match TRBD2. The tail of the sequence fits TRBJ2-7 better, so the J call may be wrong. The sequenced sample was blood. The CDR3 loop reads CASNQGYRLAGRLSSYNEQYF. The CDR3 bases are TGCGCCAGCAACCAAGGCTATAGACTAGCGGGGCGGCTAAGCTCCTACAATGAGCAGTACTTC.